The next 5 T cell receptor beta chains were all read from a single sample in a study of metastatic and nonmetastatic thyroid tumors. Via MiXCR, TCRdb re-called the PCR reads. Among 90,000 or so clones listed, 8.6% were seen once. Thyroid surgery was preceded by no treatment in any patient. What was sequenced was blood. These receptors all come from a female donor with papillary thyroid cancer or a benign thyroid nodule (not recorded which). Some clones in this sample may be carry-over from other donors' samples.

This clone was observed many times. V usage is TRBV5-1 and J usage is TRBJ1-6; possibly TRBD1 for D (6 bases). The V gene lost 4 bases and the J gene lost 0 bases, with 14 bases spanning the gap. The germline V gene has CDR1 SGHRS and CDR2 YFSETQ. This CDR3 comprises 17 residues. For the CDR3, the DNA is TGCGCCAGCAGCAGAAGACAGGTGAACTCCTATAATTCACCCCTCCACTTT. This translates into CASSRRQVNSYNSPLHF.

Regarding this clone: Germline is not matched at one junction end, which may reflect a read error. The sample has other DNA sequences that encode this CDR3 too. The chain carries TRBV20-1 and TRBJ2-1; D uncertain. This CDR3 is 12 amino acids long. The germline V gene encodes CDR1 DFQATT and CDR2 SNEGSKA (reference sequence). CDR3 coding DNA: TGTAGTGCTAGAAGCAGATACAATGAGCAGTCCTTC. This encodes CSARSRYNEQSF.

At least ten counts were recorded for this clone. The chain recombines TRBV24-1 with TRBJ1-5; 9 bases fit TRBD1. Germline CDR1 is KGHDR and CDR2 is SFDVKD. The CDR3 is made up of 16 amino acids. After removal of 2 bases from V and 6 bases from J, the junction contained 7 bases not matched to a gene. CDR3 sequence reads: CATSDSDRGVRQPQHF. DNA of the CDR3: TGTGCCACCAGTGATTCCGACAGGGGGGTCCGTCAGCCCCAGCATTTT.

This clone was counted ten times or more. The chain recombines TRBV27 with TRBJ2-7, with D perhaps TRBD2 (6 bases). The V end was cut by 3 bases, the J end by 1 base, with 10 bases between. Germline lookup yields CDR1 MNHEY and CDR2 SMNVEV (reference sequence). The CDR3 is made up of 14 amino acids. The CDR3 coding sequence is TGTGCCAGCAGTTTGGGGAGGAGATCCTACGAGCAGTACTTC. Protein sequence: CASSLGRRSYEQYF.

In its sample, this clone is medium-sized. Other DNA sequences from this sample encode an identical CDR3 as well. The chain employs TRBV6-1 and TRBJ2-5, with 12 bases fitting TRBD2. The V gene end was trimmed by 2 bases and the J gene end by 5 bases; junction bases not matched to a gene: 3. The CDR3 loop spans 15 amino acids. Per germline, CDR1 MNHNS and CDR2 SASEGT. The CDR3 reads CASSELAGGPETQYF. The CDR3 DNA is TGTGCCAGCAGTGAACTAGCGGGGGGGCCGGAGACCCAGTACTTC.